The 15 T cell receptor beta chains presented below share a single source sample, sequenced in a study of CXCR3-negative and CXCR3-positive naive CD8 T cells. UMI labels and 5' RACE were used to prepare the TRB cDNA libraries. TCRdb reprocessed the 5' RACE reads, with one entry per CDR3 protein and no DNA. The listing contains 6,000 to 8,000 distinct CDR3 sequences. The specimen sequenced was naive CXCR3- CD8+ T cells from blood. Sample subset: CD45RO-CCR7+CD27+CD95- naive CD8+ T cells lacking CXCR3 (TNR3-). These TCRs come from a human donor in good health. Some clones in this sample may be carry-over from other donors' samples.

The CDR3 region is CASSEGLWTDIQYF. This sequence joins TRBV2 and TRBJ2-4; the D gene TCRdb calls, TRBD1, cannot be checked with no DNA. Germline lookup yields CDR1 SNHLY and CDR2 FYNNEI. The CDR3 is made up of 14 amino acids.

Judged by frequency, this clonotype is medium-sized. The gene calls are TRBV29-1 and TRBJ2-7; checking the TCRdb D call of TRBD2 is not possible without DNA. This CDR3 has 13 residues. Looked up from germline, CDR1 is SQVTM and CDR2 is ANQGSEA. This chain's CDR3 is CSVGGENPYEQYF.

Frequency places this clonotype as medium-sized. The V and J genes are TRBV5-1 and TRBJ2-1; TCRdb names TRBD2, which stays unverified in the absence of DNA. There are 16 residues in the CDR3. The germline CDR1 and CDR2 sequences are SGHRS and YFSETQ. The CDR3 region is CASSHSELAGGGEQFF. Full variable domain (rest looked up from reference TRBV5-1 and TRBJ2-1): KAGVTQTPRYLIKTRGQQVTLSCSPISGHRSVSWYQQTPGQGLQFLFEYFSETQRNKGNFPGRFSGRQFSNSRSEMNVSTLELGDSALYLCASSHSELAGGGEQFFGPGTRLTVL.

The gene calls are TRBV20-1 and TRBJ2-1; with no DNA, the TCRdb D assignment of TRBD1 cannot be verified. The CDR3 is 17 residues long. CDR1 and CDR2 (germline): DFQATT, SNEGSKA (reference sequence). The CDR3 sequence is CSARVPDYPKYYNEQFF.

The rearrangement uses TRBV4-1 and TRBJ2-3; no DNA is available, so the TRBD2 call from TCRdb remains unchecked. The CDR3 totals 16 residues. Germline assignment: CDR1 MGHRA and CDR2 YSYEKL. The CDR3 region is CASSQEASESTDTQYF.

The chain recombines TRBV25-1 with TRBJ2-5; TCRdb reports TRBD1, a call that lacks DNA to check it against. Germline V gene sequence: CDR1 MGHDK, CDR2 SYGVNS. This CDR3 has 16 residues. This CDR3 reads CASSDTGTDYQETQYF.

Considering frequency, this clonotype is medium-sized. This chain uses TRBV9 with TRBJ2-1; TCRdb's D call of TRBD2 is untestable without DNA. Germline-derived CDR1 and CDR2 are SGDLS and YYNGEE. CDR3 length: 19 residues. CDR3 sequence: CASSPGGLAGRQGYNEQFF. Full variable domain (rest looked up from reference TRBV9 and TRBJ2-1): DSGVTQTPKHLITATGQRVTLRCSPRSGDLSVYWYQQSLDQGLQFLIQYYNGEERAKGNILERFSAQQFPDLHSELNLSSLELGDSALYFCASSPGGLAGRQGYNEQFFGPGTRLTVL.

The chain employs TRBV6-5 and TRBJ2-5. The CDR3 loop spans 14 amino acids. CDR1 is MNHEY and CDR2 is SVGAGI in the germline V gene. The CDR3 sequence is CASSYARFQETQYF.

The chain has TRBV10-3 and TRBJ2-7; TCRdb names TRBD2, which stays unverified in the absence of DNA. The CDR3 totals 13 residues. CDR1 is ENHRY, CDR2 SYGVKD, per germline. This CDR3 reads CAISVGMDYEQYF.

This rearrangement joins TRBV29-1 to TRBJ2-1; TCRdb's D gene call, TRBD1, goes unchecked for lack of DNA. Germline CDR1 reads SQVTM; CDR2 reads ANQGSEA. The CDR3 is made up of 14 amino acids. The CDR3 is CSVEFPGKLNEQFF.

This clonotype shows up as medium-sized by frequency. This chain joins TRBV7-9 and TRBJ2-1; there is no DNA to check the TCRdb D call of TRBD1. The CDR3 is made up of 17 amino acids. CDR1 and CDR2 from the germline V gene are SEHNR and FQNEAQ (reference sequence). The CDR3 loop reads CASSFRESGTGENEQFF.

V gene TRBV29-1 combines with J gene TRBJ2-1. This CDR3 comprises 12 residues. The germline gives CDR1 SQVTM, CDR2 ANQGSEA. The CDR3 spells CSVEDETAEQFF.

In terms of frequency, this clonotype is medium-sized. J is TRBJ2-5 and V is TRBV29-1; the D call of TRBD1 rests on TCRdb alone, since no DNA is present to check it. The CDR3 extends over 14 amino acids. Germline values: CDR1 SQVTM, CDR2 ANQGSEA. CDR3 region: CSVEDRDPRETQYF.

The J gene is TRBJ2-7, the V gene TRBV5-1; TCRdb's D gene call, TRBD1, goes unchecked for lack of DNA. Per the germline V gene, CDR1 is SGHRS and CDR2 is YFSETQ. The CDR3 totals 14 residues. The CDR3 region is CASSERTGSYEQYF.

This chain joins TRBV5-6 and TRBJ2-1. The length of the CDR3 is 13 residues. CDR1 SGHDT and CDR2 YYEEEE come from the germline V gene. The CDR3 sequence: CASSLVIVDEQFF.